This is a list of T cell receptor beta chains from one sample in a study of blood T cells in healthy people across ages. TCRdb passed the 5' RACE reads through MiXCR, listing each CDR3 protein once. The data show hundreds of thousands of distinct CDR3 sequences, around two fifths seen once. The sample taken for sequencing was blood. The receptors shown here come from a man aged 60 to 75 in good health. Each CDR3 is given with its conserved first and last residue. Each record gives: V gene, CDR3 length, J gene, clone size, D gene, CDR3 protein, CDR3 DNA. The D gene is left open where the match is weak. Part of the rows lack a size; the others show once, few, many or a class for expanded clones.

V: TRBV7-2; length: 14; J: TRBJ2-7; size: .; D: .; CDR3: CARSVGTATYEQYF; DNA: TGTGCCAGGAGCGTTGGGACGGCCACCTACGAGCAGTACTTC
V: TRBV15; length: 15; J: TRBJ2-3; size: few; D: .; CDR3: CATRRQGGLADTQYF; DNA: TGTGCCACCAGGCGGCAAGGGGGGCTAGCAGATACGCAGTATTTT
V: TRBV7-2; length: 15; J: TRBJ1-5; size: .; D: .; CDR3: CASSARGLDSLPQHF; DNA: TGTGCCAGCAGCGCACGAGGGTTGGATAGCCTGCCCCAGCATTTT
V: TRBV19; length: 16; J: TRBJ2-3; size: .; D: .; CDR3: CASSIVAGAPTDTQYF; DNA: TGTGCCAGTAGTATAGTTGCAGGGGCGCCCACAGATACGCAGTATTTT
V: TRBV13; length: 17; J: TRBJ1-4; size: .; D: TRBD1; CDR3: CASSQGTGRRANEKLFF; DNA: TGTGCCAGCAGTCAAGGGACAGGGAGGAGAGCTAATGAAAAACTGTTTTTT
V: TRBV10-3; length: 13; J: TRBJ1-2; size: many; D: .; CDR3: CAISDSVNYGYTF; DNA: TGTGCCATCAGTGACAGTGTAAACTATGGCTACACCTTC
V: TRBV6-2/TRBV6-3; length: 14; J: TRBJ2-1; size: few; D: TRBD1; CDR3: CASSSWTGYNEQFF; DNA: TGTGCCAGCAGTTCATGGACAGGGTACAATGAGCAGTTCTTC
V: TRBV6-2/TRBV6-3; length: 12; J: TRBJ1-1; size: .; D: .; CDR3: CASHRWGTEAFF; DNA: TGTGCCAGCCACCGTTGGGGGACTGAAGCTTTCTTT
V: TRBV7-2; length: 15; J: TRBJ1-1; size: .; D: .; CDR3: CASSPRGQLNTKAFF; DNA: TGTGCCAGCAGCCCCCGAGGACAGTTGAACACTAAAGCTTTCTTT
V: TRBV7-2; length: 15; J: TRBJ2-7; size: .; D: .; CDR3: CASSFEGRHSYEQYF; DNA: TGTGCCAGCAGCTTTGAGGGACGCCACTCCTACGAGCAGTACTTC
V: TRBV20-1; length: 12; J: TRBJ2-1; size: few; D: .; CDR3: CSAADKYNEQFF; DNA: TGCAGTGCTGCGGACAAGTACAATGAGCAGTTCTTC
V: TRBV7-2; length: 14; J: TRBJ2-5; size: .; D: .; CDR3: CASSLAAYQETQYF; DNA: TGTGCCAGCAGCTTGGCGGCATACCAAGAGACCCAGTACTTC
V: TRBV6-1; length: 14; J: TRBJ2-7; size: few; D: .; CDR3: CASRIPWGSYEQYF; DNA: TGTGCCAGCAGGATACCCTGGGGGAGCTACGAGCAGTACTTC
V: TRBV29-1; length: 13; J: TRBJ1-2; size: .; D: .; CDR3: CSVQTLPLGGYTF; DNA: TGCAGCGTCCAGACCCTCCCTCTTGGGGGCTACACCTTC
V: TRBV7-2; length: 18; J: TRBJ1-2; size: .; D: .; CDR3: CASSLAHGAAVANYGYTF; DNA: TGTGCCAGCAGCTTAGCGCATGGGGCGGCGGTAGCTAACTATGGCTACACCTTC
V: TRBV19; length: 11; J: TRBJ1-1; size: .; D: .; CDR3: CASSIRIEAFF; DNA: TGTGCCAGTAGTATTCGGATTGAAGCTTTCTTT
V: TRBV20-1; length: 14; J: TRBJ2-7; size: few; D: .; CDR3: CSAREGYRPYEQYF; DNA: TGCAGTGCTAGAGAGGGGTACAGACCCTACGAGCAGTACTTC
V: TRBV27; length: 12; J: TRBJ2-5; size: .; D: .; CDR3: CASSYTVGEQYF; DNA: TGTGCCAGCAGTTACACCGTCGGTGAGCAGTACTTC
V: TRBV5-1; length: 13; J: TRBJ2-7; size: .; D: .; CDR3: CASSRLGDYEQYF; DNA: TGCGCCAGCAGCCGCTTGGGGGACTACGAGCAGTACTTC
V: TRBV12-3/TRBV12-4; length: 15; J: TRBJ2-7; size: .; D: .; CDR3: CASSFGTGGAVEQYF; DNA: TGTGCCAGCAGTTTCGGGACCGGTGGAGCCGTCGAGCAGTACTTC
V: TRBV6-6; length: 14; J: TRBJ2-6; size: few; D: .; CDR3: CASRLGTGANVLTF; DNA: TGTGCCAGCAGGTTGGGGACTGGGGCCAACGTCCTGACTTTC
V: TRBV2; length: 20; J: TRBJ2-7; size: .; D: .; CDR3: CASSRKAPVRDLSSYNEQYF; DNA: TGTGCCAGCAGTCGGAAAGCCCCGGTCCGGGACTTAAGCTCCTACAATGAGCAGTACTTC
V: TRBV4-3; length: 19; J: TRBJ2-3; size: .; D: .; CDR3: CASSPAKDPFFSGVNTQYF; DNA: TGCGCCAGCAGCCCAGCCAAGGACCCCTTCTTCTCAGGGGTAAATACGCAGTATTTT
V: TRBV7-2; length: 14; J: TRBJ2-7; size: .; D: .; CDR3: CASSLTWNWDEQYF; DNA: TGTGCCAGCAGCTTAACGTGGAACTGGGACGAGCAGTACTTC
V: TRBV10-3; length: 13; J: TRBJ2-1; size: many; D: .; CDR3: CAISVTPGDEQFF; DNA: TGTGCCATCAGTGTCACCCCCGGCGATGAGCAGTTCTTC
V: TRBV20-1; length: 14; J: TRBJ2-7; size: few; D: TRBD1; CDR3: CSATPQGDPYEQYF; DNA: TGCAGTGCCACACCACAGGGGGATCCCTACGAGCAGTACTTC
V: TRBV29-1; length: 14; J: TRBJ2-3; size: few; D: .; CDR3: CSVDGNPVTDTQYF; DNA: TGCAGCGTTGACGGCAACCCAGTCACAGATACGCAGTATTTT
V: TRBV28; length: 15; J: TRBJ1-2; size: few; D: .; CDR3: CASSLARSGTRGYTF; DNA: TGTGCCAGCAGTTTAGCACGTAGTGGAACTAGAGGCTACACCTTC
V: TRBV5-1; length: 16; J: TRBJ1-1; size: .; D: .; CDR3: CASSLAGAGTNTEAFF; DNA: TGCGCCAGCAGCTTGGCTGGAGCGGGTACGAACACTGAAGCTTTCTTT
V: TRBV10-2; length: 14; J: TRBJ2-7; size: .; D: .; CDR3: CASSESLQPYEQYF; DNA: TGCGCCAGCAGTGAGTCGTTGCAGCCCTACGAGCAGTACTTC
V: TRBV2; length: 14; J: TRBJ2-7; size: few; D: TRBD1; CDR3: CASRFQAGGYEQYF; DNA: TGTGCCAGCAGATTTCAGGCAGGGGGCTACGAGCAGTACTTC
V: TRBV6-2/TRBV6-3; length: 17; J: TRBJ2-1; size: few; D: TRBD2; CDR3: CASSTERLAGEVDEQFF; DNA: TGTGCCAGCAGTACAGAACGACTAGCGGGGGAGGTCGATGAGCAGTTCTTC
V: TRBV5-1; length: 14; J: TRBJ2-1; size: .; D: .; CDR3: CASSLLDSYNEQFF; DNA: TGCGCCAGCAGCTTGTTGGACAGTTACAATGAGCAGTTCTTC
V: TRBV28; length: 13; J: TRBJ1-1; size: few; D: .; CDR3: CASIVGANTEAFF; DNA: TGTGCCAGCATCGTTGGGGCGAACACTGAAGCTTTCTTT
V: TRBV12-3/TRBV12-4; length: 13; J: TRBJ2-1; size: few; D: .; CDR3: CASSLMQGLQQFF; DNA: TGTGCCAGCAGTTTAATGCAAGGACTACAGCAGTTCTTC
V: TRBV5-1; length: 13; J: TRBJ2-2; size: once; D: .; CDR3: CASKDPNTGELFF; DNA: TGCGCCAGCAAGGATCCGAACACCGGGGAGCTGTTTTTT
V: TRBV6-5; length: 13; J: TRBJ2-6; size: many; D: .; CDR3: CASRVPGANVLTF; DNA: TGTGCCAGCAGGGTCCCCGGGGCCAACGTCCTGACTTTC
V: TRBV11-3; length: 12; J: TRBJ2-7; size: once; D: .; CDR3: CASTNQRDEQYF; DNA: TGTGCCAGCACAAACCAACGGGACGAGCAGTACTTC
V: TRBV11-3; length: 12; J: TRBJ2-7; size: .; D: .; CDR3: CASSPRAREQYF; DNA: TGTGCCAGCAGCCCGAGAGCGCGGGAGCAGTACTTC
V: TRBV5-1; length: 15; J: TRBJ2-1; size: few; D: TRBD2; CDR3: CASSLTSVSYNEQFF; DNA: TGCGCCAGCAGCCTCACTAGCGTCTCCTACAATGAGCAGTTCTTC
V: TRBV7-4; length: 18; J: TRBJ2-4; size: few; D: .; CDR3: CASSLIGTAIRAKNIQYF; DNA: TGTGCCAGCAGCTTAATCGGCACAGCAATTAGGGCCAAAAACATTCAGTACTTC
V: TRBV2; length: 13; J: TRBJ2-6; size: .; D: .; CDR3: CAGMLSGANVLTF; DNA: TGTGCCGGCATGTTGTCTGGGGCCAACGTCCTGACTTTC
V: TRBV20-1; length: 15; J: TRBJ2-1; size: .; D: TRBD2; CDR3: CSAREAGRVDNEQFF; DNA: TGCAGTGCTAGAGAGGCAGGGAGGGTGGACAATGAGCAGTTCTTC
V: TRBV7-3; length: 13; J: TRBJ2-7; size: .; D: .; CDR3: CASSAQQGSEQYF; DNA: TGTGCCAGCAGCGCCCAACAGGGTTCCGAGCAGTACTTC
V: TRBV6-2/TRBV6-3; length: 11; J: TRBJ2-7; size: many; D: .; CDR3: CASSTYYEQYF; DNA: TGTGCCAGCAGCACTTACTACGAGCAGTACTTC
V: TRBV11-2; length: 14; J: TRBJ2-1; size: .; D: .; CDR3: CASSLGDPFDEQFF; DNA: TGTGCCAGCAGCTTGGGGGACCCCTTTGATGAGCAGTTCTTC
V: TRBV20-1; length: 14; J: TRBJ1-5; size: .; D: TRBD1; CDR3: CSARGAQGNQPQHF; DNA: TGCAGTGCTAGAGGTGCACAGGGGAATCAGCCCCAGCATTTT
V: TRBV12-3/TRBV12-4; length: 16; J: TRBJ2-5; size: few; D: TRBD2; CDR3: CASSLTGGGFRETQYF; DNA: TGTGCCAGCAGTTTAACGGGCGGGGGGTTCCGTGAGACCCAGTACTTC
V: TRBV5-5; length: 15; J: TRBJ2-7; size: .; D: .; CDR3: CASSLAWGIGDEQYF; DNA: TGTGCCAGCAGCTTGGCCTGGGGTATAGGCGACGAGCAGTACTTC
V: TRBV7-6; length: 14; J: TRBJ2-3; size: .; D: TRBD2; CDR3: CASSSGLASYTQYF; DNA: TGTGCCAGCAGCTCCGGACTAGCCTCCTATACGCAGTATTTT